This T cell receptor (beta chain) stems from a study of metastatic and nonmetastatic thyroid tumors. About the research overall: Peripheral blood and tumor or nodule samples from malignant and benign thyroid patients were compared. Whole-study findings and limits: Significantly greater TCR beta diversity was reportedly found in malignant thyroid tumors than in benign nodules (in blood and tumor).

Original analysis: Construction of a distant-metastasis classifier for papillary thyroid cancer relied on CDR3 differences across clinicopathological groups. MiXCR was used by TCRdb to re-call the PCR reads. TCRdb, rather than the study authors, made the V and J calls. The sample lists about 20,000 clones; approximately 12% were seen once. This clone has a count of ten or more. Its antigen is unidentified. Each patient went into thyroid surgery without having received any treatment. The sequencing sample was made of blood. The receptor was isolated from a male donor with papillary thyroid cancer or a benign thyroid nodule (not recorded which). Some clones in this sample may be carry-over from other donors' samples.

The CDR3 DNA follows: TGCAGCGTGGCAGCGAGCTCCTACGAGCAGTACTTC. Translated, it gives CSVAASSYEQYF. The J gene is TRBJ2-7, the V gene TRBV29-1; no clear D gene. V was pared by 6 bases and J by 0 bases, with 9 bases between. The CDR3 contains 12 residues. Germline V gives CDR1 SQVTM, CDR2 ANQGSEA.